The present T cell receptor (beta chain) was sequenced within a study of blood T cell repertoires in COVID-19. About the study: Acute and convalescent COVID-19 samples came from the United States, Italy and Spain.

The CDR3 sequence is 14 residues long. V shed 5 bases, J shed 7 bases, and the junction held 10 bases outside the gene matches. From germline, CDR1 is PRHDT and CDR2 FYEKMQ (reference sequence). Produced via immunoSEQ multiplex PCR; TCRdb's table is partial and in-frame only. Of 120,000 to 150,000 clones listed, 65% to 85% are singletons. This chain uses TRBV13 with TRBJ2-5; TRBD1 aligns across 7 bases. Input material: peripheral blood. The receptor was isolated from a human donor in a cohort sampled during active COVID-19. Here the CDR3 DNA reads TGTGCCAGCAGCCCACAGGGGTCGGTTGGGACCCAGTACTTC. This encodes CASSPQGSVGTQYF.